This is a list of T cell receptor beta chains from one sample in a study of blood T cell repertoires in COVID-19. Data came from immunoSEQ multiplex PCR; TCRdb stores just in-frame clones and leaves some out. This sample has over 100,000 clones, with 80% to 95% found just once. Sequenced material: peripheral blood. These receptors originate from a man aged 18 to 35 with acute or convalescent COVID-19. The CDR3 runs from the conserved cysteine through the conserved F or W. D genes are given only for firm matches.

J,V,D,DNA,CDR3
TRBJ1-1,TRBV2,-,TGTGCCAGCAGTGCCGGGGGGGAGTGGACTGAAGCTTTCTTT,CASSAGGEWTEAFF
TRBJ1-5,TRBV13,-,TGTGCCAGCAGCTTCCCCACAGGGTTTAATCAGCCCCAGCATTTT,CASSFPTGFNQPQHF
TRBJ2-7,TRBV6-2/TRBV6-3,-,TGTGCCAGCAGTTTATCCCACGAGCAGTACTTC,CASSLSHEQYF
TRBJ1-4,TRBV27,-,TGTGCCAGCAGTTTCTCGGGGGGGGAAAAACTGTTTTTT,CASSFSGGEKLFF
TRBJ1-4,TRBV28,TRBD1,TGTGCCAGCAATCCTGACAGGGCGGGCGCAACTAATGAAAAACTGTTTTTT,CASNPDRAGATNEKLFF
TRBJ1-6,TRBV2,TRBD1,TGTGCCAGCAGTGGTCCGACACAGGGGGTTCCGAATTCACCCCTCCACTTT,CASSGPTQGVPNSPLHF
TRBJ1-6,TRBV3-1/TRBV3-2,TRBD1,TGTGCCAGCAGCCGGGGACAGGGGAATTCACCCCTCCACTTT,CASSRGQGNSPLHF
TRBJ2-1,TRBV11-2,TRBD2,TGTGCCAGCAGCTTTCGCGGACTAGCGGGAGACAATGAGCAGTTCTTC,CASSFRGLAGDNEQFF
TRBJ2-7,TRBV3-1/TRBV3-2,-,TGTGCCAGCAGCCAGCTAGGTTCCGAGCAGTACTTC,CASSQLGSEQYF
TRBJ1-1,TRBV7-8,-,TGTGCCAGCAGCTTTTTGGACGGACTTAAATTCACTGAAGCTTTCTTT,CASSFLDGLKFTEAFF
TRBJ2-2,TRBV5-1,-,TGCGCCAGCAGCTTGCAGGGGTGGACCGGGGAGCTGTTTTTT,CASSLQGWTGELFF
TRBJ2-1,TRBV5-4,TRBD1,TGTGCCAGTGGGACAGGGGGCTACAATGAGCAGTTCTTC,CASGTGGYNEQFF
TRBJ1-1,TRBV5-4,TRBD1,TGTGCCAGCAGACCGGGACAGATGAACACTGAAGCTTTCTTT,CASRPGQMNTEAFF
TRBJ2-5,TRBV5-4,TRBD1,TGTGCCAGCAGCTGGGGGACAGGGCAAGAGACCCAGTACTTC,CASSWGTGQETQYF
TRBJ2-3,TRBV27,-,TGTGCCAGCAGTTTAACAGGACGGCGAGGATTATCGGCAGATACGCAGTATTTT,CASSLTGRRGLSADTQYF